One T cell receptor (beta chain) is described in this entry. This entry comes from a study of tumour-infiltrating T cells in Burkitt lymphoma. Overall study context: Productive clonality predicted overall and progression-free survival.

Clones were read by immunoSEQ multiplex PCR, and TCRdb kept only the in-frame ones, dropping some. The profile shows roughly 15,000 clones, 65% to 90% of them singletons. The TCR sequence derives from a human donor with diffuse large B-cell lymphoma. Sequencing input: tumor tissue.

This CDR3 reads CASIKQGRYTEAFF. CDR3 DNA: TGTGCCAGTATCAAACAGGGGCGGTACACTGAAGCTTTCTTT. The chain recombines TRBV19 with TRBJ1-1; the match to TRBD1 covers 7 bases. The CDR3 extends over 14 amino acids. Unmatched junction bases numbered 8, after V lost 7 bases and J lost 3 bases. Looked up from germline, CDR1 is LNHDA and CDR2 is SQIVND (reference sequence).